This TCR beta chain was captured in a study of tumor and adjacent non-tumor tissue in lung cancer. Study as a whole: Samples averaged about 4.2 million productive TCRbeta reads each. Study-wide results and limits: Normal lung showed higher cumulative top 100 clone frequency than tumor.

A modified ARM-PCR protocol with three rounds of nested PCR amplified TCRbeta. TCRdb analysed the multiplex PCR reads with MiXCR anew, one entry per CDR3 protein. The profile shows 85,000 or so distinct CDR3 sequences, 76% of them singletons. This sample's RNA came from whole unsorted tissue. This non-tumor lung sample came from over 3 cm beyond the tumor edge. In the case of this clonotype: The antigen remains undetermined.

CDR1 SEHNR and CDR2 FQNEAQ come from the germline V gene (reference sequence). V lost 6 bases and J 5 bases, leaving 17 bases between the germline ends. There are 15 residues in the CDR3. J is TRBJ1-5 and V is TRBV7-9; tentatively, D is TRBD1 (6 bases). This TCR was recovered from a woman aged 45 to 65 with non-small cell lung cancer. The specimen was distant non-tumor lung tissue. CDR3 in DNA: TGTGCCAGCAGTGAACAGGGAGAAAACCATCAGCCCCAGCATTTT. It is translated as CASSEQGENHQPQHF.